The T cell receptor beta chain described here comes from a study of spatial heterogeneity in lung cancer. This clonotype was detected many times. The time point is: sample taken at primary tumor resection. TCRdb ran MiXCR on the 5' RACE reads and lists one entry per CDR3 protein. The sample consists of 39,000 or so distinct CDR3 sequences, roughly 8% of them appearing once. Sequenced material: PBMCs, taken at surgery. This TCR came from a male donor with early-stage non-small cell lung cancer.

CDR3 DNA sequence: TGTGCCAGCAGCTTGGGGACTAGCGGACCCACAGATACGCAGTATTTT. Translating gives CASSLGTSGPTDTQYF. The genes are TRBV7-9 and TRBJ2-3; TRBD2 matches 11 bases. The germline V gene encodes CDR1 SEHNR and CDR2 FQNEAQ (reference sequence). The CDR3 spans 16 residues. Losses at the gene ends were 3 bases for V and 2 bases for J; bases not matched to a gene: 4.